The sequence of this T cell receptor (beta chain) was determined in a study of T cells in severe cutaneous drug reactions. Study-wide background: Patients came from Taiwan, Thailand and a European registry, 2011 to 2018. The culprit drug was assigned by the Naranjo and ALDEN algorithms.

Study results and limitations: One public TCRbeta CDR3 appeared in all seven blister samples, averaging 13.57%. In carbamazepine-induced Stevens-Johnson syndrome or toxic epidermal necrolysis, TRBV12-4 averaged roughly 34% in blister cells and 4.5% to 5% in PBMC.

Libraries were made by iRepertoire multiplex PCR with TCR subtype-specific primers for bulk and single-cell sequencing. TCRdb re-called the multiplex PCR reads and shows each CDR3 protein once, DNA omitted. The sample has tens of thousands of distinct CDR3 sequences; the top ten hold 7.5%. Sequenced patients had Stevens-Johnson syndrome or toxic epidermal necrolysis caused by carbamazepine. CDR3 size: 16 residues. Germline CDR1 and CDR2: SGHTA and FQGNSA. Note on this clonotype: Its antigen is still unknown.

This clonotype was sampled from a human donor with toxic epidermal necrolysis, a severe cutaneous drug reaction. V and J are TRBV7-2 and TRBJ2-3. Material: PBMCs. CDR3 in amino acids: CASSLATVLGTDTQYF.